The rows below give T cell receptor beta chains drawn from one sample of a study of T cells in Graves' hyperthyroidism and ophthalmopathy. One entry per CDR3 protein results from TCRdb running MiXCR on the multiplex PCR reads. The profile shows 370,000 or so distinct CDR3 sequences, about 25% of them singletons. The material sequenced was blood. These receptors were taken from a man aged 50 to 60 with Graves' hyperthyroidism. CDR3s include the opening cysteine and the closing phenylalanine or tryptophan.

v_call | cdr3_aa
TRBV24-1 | CATRNWAGTEAFF
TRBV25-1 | CASSDTASATDTQYF
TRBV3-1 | CASSGREAADTQYF
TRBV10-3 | CATLRDISYEQYF
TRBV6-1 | CASGGMYSPLHF
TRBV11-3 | CASSLQRLLRRQFF
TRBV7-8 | CASSRGDQPQHF
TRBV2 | CASGGRRQETQYF
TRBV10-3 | CAISKTGEAYEQYF
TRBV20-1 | CSAERTNTEAFF
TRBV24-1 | CATSDLEGSYRQFF
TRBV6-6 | CASSYRTSGRVADTQYF
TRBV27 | CASREGAPNEQYF
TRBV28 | CASSLAGTGGTSGANVLTF
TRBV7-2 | CASSSGSRAYEQYF
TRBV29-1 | CSVKTGTEAFF
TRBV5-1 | CASSEGGERYNEQFF
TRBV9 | CASSWYRTADGGYTF
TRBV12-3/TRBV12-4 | CASSSGFGYGYTF
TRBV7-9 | CASSSGVPKLFF
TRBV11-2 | CASSLERETQYF
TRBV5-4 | CASSSRQGAQTGELFF
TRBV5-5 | CASSPRGTGEAYGYTF
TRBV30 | CAWGGEKLFF
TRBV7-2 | CASSLNSLSGNGYTF
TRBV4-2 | CASSQDPGTYTGELFF
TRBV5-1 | CASSSGTQMGEKLFF
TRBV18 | CASSRLGTDSGNTIYF
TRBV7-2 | CASSPLGDGYGYTF
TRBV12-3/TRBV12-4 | CASSLALAGGADTQYF
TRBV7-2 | CASSLVSGLNEQYF
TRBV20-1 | CSAAKGSGSADTQYF
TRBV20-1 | CSAQGRGTRRDYEQYF
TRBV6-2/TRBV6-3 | CASSFPRAEITDTQYF
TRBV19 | CARRGRLASVTGELFF
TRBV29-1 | CSVEGLADTQYF
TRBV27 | CASSLSLWDEQYF
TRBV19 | CASSISGESSYEQYF
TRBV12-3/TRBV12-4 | CASSKAGGGYNEQFF
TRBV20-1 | CSARAQPNYEQYF
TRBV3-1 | CASSQNPLRLAGSETQYF
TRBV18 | CASSPTRNNQPQHF
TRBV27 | CASSRAGSEQYF
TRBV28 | CASTSGGRYNEQFF
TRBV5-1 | CASSLGSGLINEKLFF
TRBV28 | CASGQPPNYGYTF
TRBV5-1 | CASSPTTTNTEAFF
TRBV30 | CAWRGGTGGMNTEAFF
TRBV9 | CASSVDAGVNLLETQYF
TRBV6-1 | CASRPNSYGYTF
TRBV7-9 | CASSSTSGEETQYF
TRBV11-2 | CASSLPRLAVSTDTQYF
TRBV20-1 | CSARVAGRNTGELFF